This section outlines one T cell receptor (beta chain) sequence together with its context. The antigen this receptor binds is unknown. No base quality information exists; no much larger clone differs at one position. The CDR3 regions of human TCRbeta chains were subjected to immunosequencing. The paper's processing steps were these. TCRs in the repertoires were matched against a reference library of SARS-CoV-2-specific TCRs that had been generated with the MIRA antigen-specificity platform. Breadth was defined as the fraction of unique TCRs that were SARS-CoV-2-associated, and depth was defined as the fraction of total T cells that were SARS-CoV-2-associated. Using the MIRA data, each spike-specific TCR was mapped to the spike region that the TCR reacts to and placed in a CD4 or CD8 class. Log10-transformed breadth and depth values were compared by one-way ANOVA with Sidak's multiple comparisons tests. The clones in this table, taken by TCRdb from immuneACCESS, are in-frame only. Not every clone is retained; where verified, under half of the shortfall comes from an unresolved V gene, and the cause of the rest is unknown. V and J calls plus clone size are reproduced from that table; the DNA served to infer D and trimming. Counted in this sample were 120,000 or so clones; around 90% of them appeared once. The biggest ten clones account for about 4.4% of the sample.

The meaning of the sample's time point label: baseline before first vaccination. Sample treatment or condition, as interpreted from the label and publication: meningococcal conjugate vaccine given as trial control. Vaccinee samples came from UK trials COV001 and COV002, including a single-blind randomized controlled phase 2/3 trial of AZD1222 (ChAdOx1 nCoV-19) in healthy adults. For TCRbeta chain sequencing, PBMC samples from trial participants were taken at day 0 and at day 28 after the second dose. These data originate in a study of T cell responses to AZD1222 COVID-19 vaccine (dated by TCRdb to the early 2020s). About the full investigation: TCR sequencing covered 233 trial participants: 200 to 220 given two doses of AZD1222 and 26 given two doses of MenACWY control vaccine. Trial participants were enrolled by age into subgroups of 18-55, 56-69 and 70-plus years, and roughly 150, 30 and 60 TCR-sequenced participants, respectively, were included in these subgroups.

The paper as a whole reports these results and caveats: In the small 56-69-year group, the increase in depth fell short of significance, most likely because of low power. Epitopes outside the regions mutated in the B.1.351 and B.1.1.7 variants were reportedly recognized by nearly half of the unique spike-specific TCRs. Participants were mostly white British and included more females than males, and it was suggested by the authors that clonal diversity may have been underestimated. After two AZD1222 doses, both the breadth and the depth of spike-specific TCRs were significantly higher than at day 0 and than in MenACWY recipients. The vaccine-associated CD4 TCRs covered the entire spike protein, and the dominant responses fell in regions 160-218 and 743-854. Conclusions about previously exposed vaccinees were limited because only six AZD1222 recipients were SARS-CoV-2 seropositive at baseline. Because no samples from the day 14 peak response were available, repertoires could be characterized only after the peak T cell response.

V loses 6 bases at its end and J loses 7 bases; junction bases beyond the gene matches: 4. Sequences MNHEY (CDR1) and SVGAGI (CDR2) are obtained from the germline V gene. The CDR3 sequence holds 12 residues, the cysteine and phenylalanine included. Left in the record is the CDR3 DNA by itself, 36 bases read in frame from the first base. The chain employs TRBV6-5 and TRBJ2-5; TRBD1 fits 8 bases in the junction. The receptor comes from an adult in good health. The sequenced sample was peripheral blood, obtained on day 0 of MenACWY control vaccination. The sequence in DNA is TGTGCCAGCAGCCAGGGGGCTGGGACCCAGTACTTC. It specifies CASSQGAGTQYF.